A single sample is the source of the 19 T cell receptor beta chains below, sequenced in a study of blood T cells in healthy people across ages. Through a sample-barcoded 5' primer and a J-beta primer mix, a second PCR was run for roughly 6 to 11 cycles. From the 5' RACE reads, TCRdb called clonotypes with MiXCR, one entry per CDR3 protein. The sample has 800,000 to 900,000 distinct CDR3 sequences, around 62% seen once; the top ten hold roughly a quarter. Sequenced material: blood. All receptors come from a man aged 30-40 years in good health.

The rearrangement uses TRBV28 and TRBJ1-2; D gene uncertain. V was trimmed by 4 bases and J by 1 base, leaving 13 bases between them. This CDR3 is built from 15 residues. CDR1 is MDHEN, CDR2 SYDVKM, per germline. The CDR3 DNA sequence: TGTGCCAGCAGTTCGACGCGGCGCCTTAACTATGGCTACACCTTC. Its protein product is CASSSTRRLNYGYTF.

This clonotype was counted between two and nine times. CDR3 protein: CASIAGGGYTGELFF. As DNA, the CDR3 is TGTGCCAGCATAGCAGGGGGCGGTTACACCGGGGAGCTGTTTTTT. The chain joins TRBV2 to TRBJ2-2; 8 nucleotides match TRBD1. V lost 7 bases and J lost 3; bases outside the gene matches: 7. This CDR3 spans 15 amino acids. Germline V gene lookup returns CDR1 SNHLY and CDR2 FYNNEI.

This clonotype was observed once. The chain carries TRBV19 and TRBJ2-5, with D perhaps TRBD2 (6 bases). The CDR3 consists of 14 residues. The germline V gene has CDR1 LNHDA and CDR2 SQIVND (reference sequence). V lost 5 bases, J lost 10 bases, and 20 bases lay in between. The CDR3: CASSSGTVSYDQYF. The CDR3 coding sequence is TGTGCCAGTAGTTCCGGGACTGTCTCCTACGACCAGTACTTC. Based on the CDR3 plus reference TRBV19 and TRBJ2-5, the full variable domain is DGGITQSPKYLFRKEGQNVTLSCEQNLNHDAMYWYRQDPGQGLRLIYYSQIVNDFQKGDIAEGYSVSREKKESFPLTVTSAQKNPTAFYLCASSSGTVSYDQYFGPGTRLLVL.

This clonotype was seen only once. V gene TRBV27 combines with J gene TRBJ1-6, with D maybe TRBD1 (6 bases). CDR3 length: 18 residues. CDR1 is MNHEY, CDR2 SMNVEV, per germline (reference sequence). The V end was cut by 5 bases, the J end by 7 bases, with 24 bases between. For the CDR3, the DNA is TGTGCCAGCAGTCTTACGCCATCGCCGGGACATGCGAATTCACCCCTCCACTTT. It translates to CASSLTPSPGHANSPLHF.

The sample holds a few counts of this clonotype. This chain joins TRBV7-9 and TRBJ2-3; D is unresolved. The germline V gene encodes CDR1 SEHNR and CDR2 FQNEAQ (reference sequence). V was clipped by 6 bases and J by 0 bases, with 10 bases between them. There are 14 residues in the CDR3. CDR3 nucleotide sequence: TGTGCCAGCAGAACCGAATGGAGCACAGATACGCAGTATTTT. This sequence encodes CASRTEWSTDTQYF.

The V gene is TRBV28, the J gene TRBJ1-4; D is undetermined. Germline lookup yields CDR1 MDHEN and CDR2 SYDVKM. Trimming pared 3 bases from V and 8 bases from J, leaving 16 bases between. This CDR3 has 15 amino acids. In DNA form, the CDR3 reads TGTGCCAGCAGTTTTGACGGGATCGGGAGAGAAAAACTGTTTTTT. This translates into CASSFDGIGREKLFF.

Only a few counts were recorded for this clonotype. V gene TRBV25-1 combines with J gene TRBJ2-1, with TRBD1 matching 8 bases. This CDR3 is built from 14 residues. V shed 5 bases, J shed 4 bases, and the junction held 4 bases outside the gene matches. The germline V gene has CDR1 MGHDK and CDR2 SYGVNS. Written as DNA, the CDR3 is TGTGCCAGCAGTCAGGGGGCGCTTTACAATGAGCAGTTCTTC. This codes for CASSQGALYNEQFF.

This CDR3 reads CASSVASDQPQHF. CDR3 nucleotides: TGTGCCAGCAGCGTAGCCAGCGATCAGCCCCAGCATTTT. V gene TRBV9 combines with J gene TRBJ1-5; D is ambiguous. The germline gives CDR1 SGDLS, CDR2 YYNGEE. There are 13 residues in the CDR3. Trimming took off 0 bases at V and 5 bases at J, with 6 bases between the two ends.

This chain uses TRBV27 with TRBJ1-2; the D gene is possibly TRBD1 (6 bases). The CDR3 spans 14 residues. V was pared by 6 bases and J by 8 bases, with 19 bases between. Germline CDR1 MNHEY, CDR2 SMNVEV (reference sequence). This CDR3 reads CASRTAQGRGGYTF. CDR3 bases: TGTGCCAGCAGGACTGCACAGGGAAGGGGCGGCTACACCTTC.

The V call is TRBV2, the J call TRBJ2-1; D is possibly TRBD1 (7 bases). The CDR3 runs to 16 residues. V dropped 7 bases and J dropped 4 bases, with 20 bases sitting between them. Germline values: CDR1 SNHLY, CDR2 FYNNEI. The CDR3 sequence is CASNQGGTGAYNEQFF. For the CDR3, the DNA is TGTGCCAGCAACCAGGGAGGAACAGGGGCTTACAATGAGCAGTTCTTC. The variable domain in full, completed from reference TRBV2 and TRBJ2-1, reads EPEVTQTPSHQVTQMGQEVILRCVPISNHLYFYWYRQILGQKVEFLVSFYNNEISEKSEIFDDQFSVERPDGSNFTLKIRSTKLEDSAMYFCASNQGGTGAYNEQFFGPGTRLTVL.

A note on this clonotype: An end of the junction does not agree with germline; a read error may underlie this. This chain joins TRBV4-1 and TRBJ2-2; TRBD2 matches at 14 bases. This CDR3 region has 18 residues. The germline V gene has CDR1 MGHRA and CDR2 YSYEKL. The CDR3 loop reads CASSRGPGLAGDIGELFF. The DNA for the CDR3 is TGCGCAAGCAGCCGAGGACCGGGACTAGCGGGGGACATCGGGGAGCTGTTTTTT.

The J gene is TRBJ1-2, the V gene TRBV7-9; possibly TRBD1 for D (5 bases). Germline V lookup: CDR1 SEHNR, CDR2 FQNEAQ (reference sequence). The V end lost 5 bases, the J end lost 12 bases, and 16 bases lay between the germline ends. This CDR3 spans 12 amino acids. The CDR3 nucleotides read TGTGCCAGCAGCGCGGCGGCGGGGGTTCACACCTTC. This encodes CASSAAAGVHTF.

The chain recombines TRBV20-1 with TRBJ1-2; D remains unclear. Germline CDR1 and CDR2: DFQATT and SNEGSKA (reference sequence). This CDR3 comprises 13 residues. The V and J ends lost 5 bases and 2 bases respectively, with 12 bases between them. CDR3 sequence (DNA): TGCAGTGCTCCCCTTAACTGGAACTATGGCTACACCTTC. Translation: CSAPLNWNYGYTF.

This clonotype was detected only a few times. V gene TRBV2 combines with J gene TRBJ2-1; TRBD2 agrees at 13 bases. The CDR3 consists of 15 residues. The V gene's germline CDR1 is SNHLY and CDR2 FYNNEI. After removal of 2 bases from V and 7 bases from J, the junction contained 2 bases not matched to a gene. The CDR3 DNA follows: TGTGCCAGCAGTGAAATGGGACTAGCGGGGAATGAGCAGTTCTTC. It specifies CASSEMGLAGNEQFF.

This chain joins TRBV9 and TRBJ2-7; no definite D call. The CDR3 has 16 residues. The V gene's germline CDR1 is SGDLS and CDR2 YYNGEE. V was trimmed by 0 bases and J by 0 bases, leaving 13 bases between them. For the CDR3, the DNA is TGTGCCAGCAGCGTAGGGGCCGAGTGGAGCTCCTACGAGCAGTACTTC. Its translation is CASSVGAEWSSYEQYF.

The rearrangement links TRBV9 to TRBJ1-4; unclear D gene. This CDR3 region has 15 residues. V lost 0 bases and J 0 bases, leaving 6 bases between the germline ends. Germline CDR1 and CDR2: SGDLS and YYNGEE. DNA of the CDR3: TGTGCCAGCAGCGTAGCGGGTGCAACTAATGAAAAACTGTTTTTT. Translated: CASSVAGATNEKLFF.

This rearrangement joins TRBV7-8 to TRBJ1-2; TRBD1 is a possible D gene (5 bases). The CDR3 sequence is 14 residues long. Germline CDR1 and CDR2: SGHVS and FQNEAQ. Trimming removed 4 bases at V and 3 bases at J, with 12 bases between. The CDR3 here is CASSSWGEDYGYTF. In DNA form, the CDR3 reads TGTGCCAGCAGCTCCTGGGGGGAGGACTATGGCTACACCTTC.

This clonotype came up a few times. The chain couples TRBV5-5 to TRBJ2-4; TRBD1 matches 7 bases. The assigned J gene may be wrong: the sequence end matches TRBJ2-7 better. This CDR3 region has 16 residues. Germline-derived CDR1 and CDR2 are SGHKS and YYEKEE (reference sequence). In DNA, the CDR3 is TGTGCCAGCAGCTTGGCGGGACAGCAGGTTTCTTACGAGCAGTACTTC. It is translated as CASSLAGQQVSYEQYF.

This clonotype was picked up a small number of times. The chain has TRBV6-5 and TRBJ2-7; D perhaps matches TRBD2 (5 bases). V shed 0 bases and J shed 0 bases, with 12 bases lying between them. CDR3 length: 16 residues. Germline V lookup: CDR1 MNHEY, CDR2 SVGAGI. CDR3 coding DNA: TGTGCCAGCAGTTACTCGTGGGGAGCGGTCTCCTACGAGCAGTACTTC. Protein product: CASSYSWGAVSYEQYF.